The clone carrying this T cell receptor beta chain was counted a few times. The antigen is unknown. Libraries were prepared by immunoSEQ multiplex PCR; TCRdb keeps only in-frame clonotypes and omits some of them. The table has about 9,600 clones, roughly 29% seen once. The data originate from a study of sequential checkpoint blockade in melanoma. Study summary: TCRβ was sequenced from DNA of 91 pretreatment tumors. Study outcomes and limitations: Mutational load did not correlate with tumor T-cell fraction or clonality.

Stated treatment: randomized to nivolumab then ipilimumab (arm A) or the reverse (arm B). Patients had received no earlier DNA-damaging chemotherapy. The CDR3 runs to 16 residues. CDR1 and CDR2 from the germline V gene are SGHRS and YFSETQ. The trim removed 5 bases at V and 4 bases at J, leaving 11 bases unmatched. The V and J genes are TRBV5-1 and TRBJ1-3; 8 nucleotides align to TRBD1. The receptor was derived from a human donor with melanoma. Sequenced here: tumor tissue (inferred from file names), sampled from a patient given nivolumab and ipilimumab in sequence. The CDR3 reads CASSDRGHMAGNTIYF. Here the CDR3 DNA reads TGCGCCAGCAGTGACAGGGGCCATATGGCCGGAAACACCATATATTTT.